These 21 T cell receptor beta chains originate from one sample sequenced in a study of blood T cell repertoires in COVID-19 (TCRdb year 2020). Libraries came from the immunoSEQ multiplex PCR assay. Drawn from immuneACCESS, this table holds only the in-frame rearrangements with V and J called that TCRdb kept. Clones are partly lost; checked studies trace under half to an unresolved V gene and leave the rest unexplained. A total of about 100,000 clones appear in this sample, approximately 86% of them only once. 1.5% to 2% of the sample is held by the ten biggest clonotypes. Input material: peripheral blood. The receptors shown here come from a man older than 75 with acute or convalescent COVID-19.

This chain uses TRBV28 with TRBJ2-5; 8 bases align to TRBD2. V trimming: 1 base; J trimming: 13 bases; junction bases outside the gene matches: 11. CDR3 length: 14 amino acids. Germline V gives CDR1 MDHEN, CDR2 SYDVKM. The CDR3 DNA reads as TGTGCCAGCAGTTTATCCTCGACTAGCGTAATCCCGTACTTC. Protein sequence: CASSLSSTSVIPYF.

CDR3 DNA sequence: TGTGCCAGCAGTTACGAACAGAACTATGGCTACACCTTC. The encoded protein is CASSYEQNYGYTF. The genes are TRBV6-5 and TRBJ1-2, with D unclear. V lost 2 bases and J 2 bases, leaving 6 bases between the germline ends. Germline V gene sequence: CDR1 MNHEY, CDR2 SVGAGI. The CDR3 extends over 13 amino acids.

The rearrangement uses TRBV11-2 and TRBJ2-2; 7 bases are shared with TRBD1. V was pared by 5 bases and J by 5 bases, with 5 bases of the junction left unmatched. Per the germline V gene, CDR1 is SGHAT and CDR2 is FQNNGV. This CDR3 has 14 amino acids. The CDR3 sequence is CASSTGQSTGELFF. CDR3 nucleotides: TGTGCCAGCAGCACGGGACAGTCTACCGGGGAGCTGTTTTTT.

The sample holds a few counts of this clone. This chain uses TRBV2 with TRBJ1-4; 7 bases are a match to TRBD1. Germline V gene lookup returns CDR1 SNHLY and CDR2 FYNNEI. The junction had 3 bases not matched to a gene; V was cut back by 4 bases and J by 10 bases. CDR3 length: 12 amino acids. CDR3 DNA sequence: TGTGCCAGCAGTGGAGGGGGCGTAAAACTGTTTTTT. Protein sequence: CASSGGGVKLFF.

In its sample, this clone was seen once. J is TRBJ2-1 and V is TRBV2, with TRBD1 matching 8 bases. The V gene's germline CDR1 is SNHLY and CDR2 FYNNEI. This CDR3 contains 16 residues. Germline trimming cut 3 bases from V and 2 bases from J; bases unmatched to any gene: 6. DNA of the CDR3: TGTGCCAGCAGTGAGGTGACAGGGGTCCCCTACAATGAGCAGTTCTTC. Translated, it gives CASSEVTGVPYNEQFF.

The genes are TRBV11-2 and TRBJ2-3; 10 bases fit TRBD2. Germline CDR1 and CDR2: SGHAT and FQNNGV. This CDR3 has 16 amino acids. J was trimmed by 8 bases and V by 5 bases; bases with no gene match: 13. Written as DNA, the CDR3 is TGTGCCAGCAGCCCGGCTCCGGGACTAGCGTTGGGTACGCAGTATTTT. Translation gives CASSPAPGLALGTQYF.

CDR3 bases: TGTGCCAGCAGCCGGGACATCTCTGGGGCCAACGTCCTGACTTTC. This encodes CASSRDISGANVLTF. The gene calls are TRBV5-4 and TRBJ2-6; D might be TRBD1 (6 bases). V lost 4 bases and J lost 0, with 8 bases in between. The germline CDR1 and CDR2 sequences are SGHNT and YYREEE (reference sequence). The CDR3 is 15 amino acids.

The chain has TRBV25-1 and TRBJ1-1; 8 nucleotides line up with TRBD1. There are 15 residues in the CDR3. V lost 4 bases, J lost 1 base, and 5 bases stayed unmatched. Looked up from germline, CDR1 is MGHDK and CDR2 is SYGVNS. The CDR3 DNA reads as TGTGCCAGCAGTGCCTCAGGGGGCAAGAACACTGAAGCTTTCTTT. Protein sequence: CASSASGGKNTEAFF.

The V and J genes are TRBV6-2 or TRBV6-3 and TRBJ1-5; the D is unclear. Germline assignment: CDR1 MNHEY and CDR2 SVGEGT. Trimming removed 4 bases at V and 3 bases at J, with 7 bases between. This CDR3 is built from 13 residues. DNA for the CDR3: TGTGCCAGCAGTTTTTCAGACAATCAGCCCCAGCATTTT. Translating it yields CASSFSDNQPQHF.

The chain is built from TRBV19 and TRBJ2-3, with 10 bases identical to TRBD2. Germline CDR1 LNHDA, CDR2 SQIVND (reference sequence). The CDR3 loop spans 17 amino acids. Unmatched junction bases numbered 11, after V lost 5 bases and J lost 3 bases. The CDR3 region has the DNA TGTGCCAGTAGTTCCTTCCCTCAGCGGGAGGGGACAGATACGCAGTATTTT. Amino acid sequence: CASSSFPQREGTDTQYF. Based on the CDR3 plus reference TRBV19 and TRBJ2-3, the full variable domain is DGGITQSPKYLFRKEGQNVTLSCEQNLNHDAMYWYRQDPGQGLRLIYYSQIVNDFQKGDIAEGYSVSREKKESFPLTVTSAQKNPTAFYLCASSSFPQREGTDTQYFGPGTRLTVL.

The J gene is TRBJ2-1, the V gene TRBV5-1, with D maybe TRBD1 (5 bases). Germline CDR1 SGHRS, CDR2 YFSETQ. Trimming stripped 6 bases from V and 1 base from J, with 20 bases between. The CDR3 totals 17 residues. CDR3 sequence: CASNPGSSGKSYNEQFF. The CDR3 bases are TGCGCCAGCAACCCCGGCAGCTCAGGGAAATCCTACAATGAGCAGTTCTTC.

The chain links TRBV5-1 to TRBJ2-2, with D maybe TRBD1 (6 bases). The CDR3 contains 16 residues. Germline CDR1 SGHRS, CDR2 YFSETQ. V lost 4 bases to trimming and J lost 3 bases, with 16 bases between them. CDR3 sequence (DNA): TGCGCCAGCAGCCCGGGTTGGGGACACCACACCGGGGAGCTGTTTTTT. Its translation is CASSPGWGHHTGELFF.

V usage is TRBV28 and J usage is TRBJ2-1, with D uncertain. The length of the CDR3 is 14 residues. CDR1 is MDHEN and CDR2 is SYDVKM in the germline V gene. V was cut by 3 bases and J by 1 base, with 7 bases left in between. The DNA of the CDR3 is TGTGCCAGCAGTTTGACACCGTCCTACAATGAGCAGTTCTTC. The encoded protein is CASSLTPSYNEQFF.

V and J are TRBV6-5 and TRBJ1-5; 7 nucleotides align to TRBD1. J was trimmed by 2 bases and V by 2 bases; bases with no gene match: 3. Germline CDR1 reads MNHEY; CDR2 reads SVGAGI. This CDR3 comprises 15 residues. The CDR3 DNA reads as TGTGCCAGCAGTTACGGGACAGAGGGCAATCAGCCCCAGCATTTT. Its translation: CASSYGTEGNQPQHF.

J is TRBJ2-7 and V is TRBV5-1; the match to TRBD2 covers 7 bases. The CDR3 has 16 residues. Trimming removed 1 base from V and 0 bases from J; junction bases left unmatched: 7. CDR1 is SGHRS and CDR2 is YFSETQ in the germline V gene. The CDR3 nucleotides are TGCGCCAGCAGCTTGTCGCCGGGGGGTAACTCCTACGAGCAGTACTTC. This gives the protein CASSLSPGGNSYEQYF.

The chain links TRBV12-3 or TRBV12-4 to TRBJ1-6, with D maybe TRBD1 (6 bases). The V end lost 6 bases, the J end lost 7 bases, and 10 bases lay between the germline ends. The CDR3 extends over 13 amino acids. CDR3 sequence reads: CASRSTGNSPLHF. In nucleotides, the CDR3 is TGTGCCAGCAGGTCTACAGGGAATTCACCCCTCCACTTT.

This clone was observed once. The CDR3 region is CASSFPRLAGDPTDTQYF. CDR3 bases: TGTGCCAGCAGCTTCCCCCGACTAGCGGGAGACCCAACAGATACGCAGTATTTT. The chain has TRBV11-3 and TRBJ2-3, with 12 nucleotides matching TRBD2. V lost 3 bases and J lost 3; bases outside the gene matches: 10. Germline CDR1 reads SGHNT; CDR2 reads YENEEA. The length of the CDR3 is 18 residues.

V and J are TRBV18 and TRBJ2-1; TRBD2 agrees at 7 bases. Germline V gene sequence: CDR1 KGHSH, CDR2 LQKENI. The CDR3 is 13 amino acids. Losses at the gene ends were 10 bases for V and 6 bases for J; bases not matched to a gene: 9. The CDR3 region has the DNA TGTGCCACCGGACGGGGAGGGGCCAATGAGCAGTTCTTC. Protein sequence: CATGRGGANEQFF.

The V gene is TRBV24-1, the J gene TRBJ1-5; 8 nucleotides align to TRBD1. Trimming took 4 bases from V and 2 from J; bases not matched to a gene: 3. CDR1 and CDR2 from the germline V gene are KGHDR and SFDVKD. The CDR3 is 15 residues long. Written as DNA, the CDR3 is TGTGCCACCAGTGACACAGGGGGGGGCAATCAGCCCCAGCATTTT. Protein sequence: CATSDTGGGNQPQHF.

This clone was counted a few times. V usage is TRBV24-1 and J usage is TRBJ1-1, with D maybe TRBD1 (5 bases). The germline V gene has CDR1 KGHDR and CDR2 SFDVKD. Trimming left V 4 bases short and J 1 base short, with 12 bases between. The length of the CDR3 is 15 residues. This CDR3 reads CATSDPAGGNTEAFF. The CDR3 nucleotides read TGTGCCACCAGTGACCCTGCCGGGGGGAACACTGAAGCTTTCTTT.

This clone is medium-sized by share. The CDR3: CASGRDRGETGELFF. CDR3 DNA: TGTGCCAGCGGAAGAGACAGGGGGGAAACCGGGGAGCTGTTTTTT. This chain links TRBV6-5 with TRBJ2-2; 9 bases agree with TRBD1. The CDR3 runs to 15 residues. Germline trimming cut 8 bases from V and 5 bases from J; bases unmatched to any gene: 9. Germline V lookup: CDR1 MNHEY, CDR2 SVGAGI.